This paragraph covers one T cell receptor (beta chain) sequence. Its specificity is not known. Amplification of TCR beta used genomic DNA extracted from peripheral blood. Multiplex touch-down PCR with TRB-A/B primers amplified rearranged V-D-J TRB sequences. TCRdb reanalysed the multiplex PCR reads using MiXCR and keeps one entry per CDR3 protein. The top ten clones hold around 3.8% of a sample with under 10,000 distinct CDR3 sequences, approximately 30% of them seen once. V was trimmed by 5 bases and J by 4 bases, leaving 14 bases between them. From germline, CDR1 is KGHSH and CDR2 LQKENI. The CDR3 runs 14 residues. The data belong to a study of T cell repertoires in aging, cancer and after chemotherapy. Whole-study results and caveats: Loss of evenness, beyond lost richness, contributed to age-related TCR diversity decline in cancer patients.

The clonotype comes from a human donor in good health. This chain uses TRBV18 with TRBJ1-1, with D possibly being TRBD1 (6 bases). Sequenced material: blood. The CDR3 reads CASSKGDGSTEAFF. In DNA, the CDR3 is TGTGCCAGCTCAAAGGGGGACGGAAGCACTGAAGCTTTCTTT.